These T cell receptor beta chains were read from a single sample in a study of T cells in localized non-small cell lung cancer. TCRdb keeps only in-frame clones here, not all; method: immunoSEQ multiplex PCR. The top ten hold about 20% of the sample, which has 55,000 to 75,000 clones, roughly nine tenths seen once. The sample in question was peripheral blood, obtained before any cancer treatment. All receptors derive from a man aged 40 to 69 with stage I lung adenocarcinoma. The CDR3 runs from the conserved cysteine through the conserved F or W. D genes are given only for firm matches. Size is omitted from some rows. Given values are once, few, many or a class for expanded clones.

j_gene: TRBJ2-5
d_gene: NA
v_gene: TRBV2
abundance: NA
CDR3aa: CASSEGTSGHWGETQYF
CDR3nt: TGTGCCAGCAGTGAGGGCACGTCGGGACATTGGGGGGAGACCCAGTACTTC

j_gene: TRBJ2-7
d_gene: NA
v_gene: TRBV11-2
abundance: NA
CDR3aa: CASRRGQFYEQYF
CDR3nt: TGTGCCAGCAGGCGCGGACAGTTCTACGAGCAGTACTTC

j_gene: TRBJ2-1
d_gene: NA
v_gene: TRBV13
abundance: NA
CDR3aa: CASSPDSYNEQFF
CDR3nt: TGTGCCAGCAGCCCGGACAGTTACAATGAGCAGTTCTTC

j_gene: TRBJ2-1
d_gene: TRBD2
v_gene: TRBV19
abundance: NA
CDR3aa: CASSLGLAGGNEQFF
CDR3nt: TGTGCCAGTAGTTTGGGACTAGCGGGAGGTAATGAGCAGTTCTTC

j_gene: TRBJ1-2
d_gene: TRBD1
v_gene: TRBV9
abundance: NA
CDR3aa: CASSPRPGQGVYGYTF
CDR3nt: TGTGCCAGCAGCCCTCGACCGGGACAGGGTGTTTATGGCTACACCTTC

j_gene: TRBJ2-7
d_gene: NA
v_gene: TRBV18
abundance: NA
CDR3aa: CASSPPTGVEQYF
CDR3nt: TGTGCCAGCTCACCACCAACCGGTGTGGAGCAGTACTTC

j_gene: TRBJ2-5
d_gene: TRBD2
v_gene: TRBV7-2
abundance: NA
CDR3aa: CASSPKAGGETQYF
CDR3nt: TGTGCCAGCAGCCCCAAGGCGGGAGGAGAGACCCAGTACTTC

j_gene: TRBJ2-2
d_gene: NA
v_gene: TRBV4-1
abundance: NA
CDR3aa: CASSPLGVKVSGELFF
CDR3nt: TGCGCCAGCAGCCCGTTGGGGGTTAAGGTGTCCGGGGAGCTGTTTTTT

j_gene: TRBJ2-2
d_gene: NA
v_gene: TRBV5-1
abundance: NA
CDR3aa: CASSYMPNTGELFF
CDR3nt: TGCGCCAGCAGCTACATGCCGAACACCGGGGAGCTGTTTTTT

j_gene: TRBJ2-3
d_gene: TRBD2
v_gene: TRBV7-8
abundance: NA
CDR3aa: CASSLQSRGGSGDTQYF
CDR3nt: TGTGCCAGCAGCTTACAATCTCGGGGGGGGAGTGGAGATACGCAGTATTTT

j_gene: TRBJ2-7
d_gene: NA
v_gene: TRBV10-3
abundance: NA
CDR3aa: CAISLDNTGDVYEQYF
CDR3nt: TGTGCCATCAGCCTAGATAACACAGGTGATGTGTACGAGCAGTACTTC

j_gene: TRBJ1-3
d_gene: NA
v_gene: TRBV18
abundance: once
CDR3aa: CASSLSPGLGNTIYF
CDR3nt: TGTGCCAGCTCACTTTCCCCGGGACTGGGGAACACCATATATTTT

j_gene: TRBJ2-7
d_gene: TRBD1
v_gene: TRBV27
abundance: NA
CDR3aa: CASSPTGTGFYEQYF
CDR3nt: TGTGCCAGCAGTCCCACCGGGACAGGGTTCTACGAGCAGTACTTC

j_gene: TRBJ2-1
d_gene: TRBD2
v_gene: TRBV4-1
abundance: NA
CDR3aa: CASSISGRAANEQFF
CDR3nt: TGCGCCAGCAGTATTAGCGGGAGGGCCGCTAATGAGCAGTTCTTC

j_gene: TRBJ2-2
d_gene: NA
v_gene: TRBV2
abundance: NA
CDR3aa: CASSELPAGELFF
CDR3nt: TGTGCCAGCAGTGAATTACCGGCCGGGGAGCTGTTTTTT

j_gene: TRBJ2-5
d_gene: TRBD2
v_gene: TRBV18
abundance: NA
CDR3aa: CASSLTSGSQETQYF
CDR3nt: TGTGCCAGCTCACTGACTAGCGGGTCCCAAGAGACCCAGTACTTC

j_gene: TRBJ2-7
d_gene: TRBD1
v_gene: TRBV11-2
abundance: NA
CDR3aa: CASSLAAATGGSYEQYF
CDR3nt: TGTGCCAGCAGCTTAGCGGCTGCGACAGGGGGCTCCTACGAGCAGTACTTC

j_gene: TRBJ2-3
d_gene: NA
v_gene: TRBV7-2
abundance: NA
CDR3aa: CASSPRDTQYF
CDR3nt: TGTGCCAGCAGCCCACGGGATACGCAGTATTTT

j_gene: TRBJ2-3
d_gene: TRBD2
v_gene: TRBV28
abundance: NA
CDR3aa: CASSSAGTRGTDTQYF
CDR3nt: TGTGCCAGCAGTTCCGCCGGGACTAGGGGCACAGATACGCAGTATTTT

j_gene: TRBJ2-3
d_gene: TRBD2
v_gene: TRBV5-5
abundance: NA
CDR3aa: CASSLVTSGTGYTQYF
CDR3nt: TGTGCCAGCAGCTTGGTGACTAGCGGTACGGGGTATACGCAGTATTTT

j_gene: TRBJ2-1
d_gene: NA
v_gene: TRBV29-1
abundance: NA
CDR3aa: CSSVGAPYNEQFF
CDR3nt: TGCAGCTCCGTGGGGGCCCCCTACAATGAGCAGTTCTTC

j_gene: TRBJ2-7
d_gene: TRBD2
v_gene: TRBV28
abundance: NA
CDR3aa: CASTSPGTTSYEQYF
CDR3nt: TGTGCCAGCACCTCGCCCGGGACTACGTCCTACGAGCAGTACTTC

j_gene: TRBJ1-1
d_gene: NA
v_gene: TRBV4-1
abundance: NA
CDR3aa: CASSQVSPGDTEAFF
CDR3nt: TGCGCCAGCAGCCAAGTTTCCCCTGGGGACACTGAGGCTTTCTTT

j_gene: TRBJ2-1
d_gene: NA
v_gene: TRBV7-2
abundance: few
CDR3aa: CASSSSRSRRYNEQFF
CDR3nt: TGTGCCAGCAGCTCCTCTAGGTCCCGTCGATACAATGAGCAGTTCTTC

j_gene: TRBJ2-7
d_gene: TRBD1
v_gene: TRBV11-3
abundance: NA
CDR3aa: CASSLANAGGGQYF
CDR3nt: TGTGCCAGCAGCTTAGCAAACGCAGGGGGCGGGCAGTACTTC

j_gene: TRBJ1-2
d_gene: TRBD1
v_gene: TRBV29-1
abundance: NA
CDR3aa: CSARTGNNYGYTF
CDR3nt: TGCAGCGCCAGGACAGGGAATAACTATGGCTACACCTTC

j_gene: TRBJ2-2
d_gene: NA
v_gene: TRBV30
abundance: NA
CDR3aa: CAWSVPPSGELFF
CDR3nt: TGTGCCTGGAGTGTACCCCCCAGCGGGGAGCTGTTTTTT

j_gene: TRBJ2-7
d_gene: NA
v_gene: TRBV5-4
abundance: NA
CDR3aa: CASSPGTSRGYEQYF
CDR3nt: TGTGCCAGCAGCCCCGGGACTTCCCGAGGCTACGAGCAGTACTTC

j_gene: TRBJ2-3
d_gene: NA
v_gene: TRBV28
abundance: NA
CDR3aa: CASSLILADTQYF
CDR3nt: TGTGCCAGCAGTTTAATTCTAGCAGATACGCAGTATTTT

j_gene: TRBJ1-4
d_gene: TRBD1
v_gene: TRBV4-3
abundance: NA
CDR3aa: CALRRDRTNEKLFF
CDR3nt: TGCGCCTTACGCCGGGACAGGACAAATGAAAAACTGTTTTTT

j_gene: TRBJ1-4
d_gene: NA
v_gene: TRBV5-1
abundance: NA
CDR3aa: CASSLGGTEYEKLFF
CDR3nt: TGCGCCAGCAGCTTGGGCGGGACGGAGTATGAAAAACTGTTTTTT

j_gene: TRBJ2-1
d_gene: NA
v_gene: TRBV28
abundance: NA
CDR3aa: CASTERVRYNEQFF
CDR3nt: TGTGCCAGTACTGAGCGGGTGCGCTACAATGAGCAGTTCTTC

j_gene: TRBJ2-4
d_gene: NA
v_gene: TRBV7-7
abundance: once
CDR3aa: CASSLVRTGGIVAKNIQYF
CDR3nt: TGTGCTAGCAGCTTAGTCAGGACAGGCGGGATTGTAGCCAAAAACATTCAGTACTTC

j_gene: TRBJ2-3
d_gene: TRBD2
v_gene: TRBV19
abundance: NA
CDR3aa: CASSIGPTSGRATDTQYF
CDR3nt: TGTGCCAGTAGTATCGGCCCGACTAGCGGGAGGGCCACAGATACGCAGTATTTT

j_gene: TRBJ2-1
d_gene: TRBD2
v_gene: TRBV28
abundance: NA
CDR3aa: CASSEREGPYNEQFF
CDR3nt: TGTGCCAGCAGTGAGCGGGAGGGCCCCTACAATGAGCAGTTCTTC

j_gene: TRBJ2-5
d_gene: TRBD1
v_gene: TRBV7-7
abundance: NA
CDR3aa: CASSPTGVQETQYF
CDR3nt: TGTGCTAGCAGCCCGACAGGGGTCCAAGAGACCCAGTACTTC

j_gene: TRBJ2-5
d_gene: NA
v_gene: TRBV11-2
abundance: NA
CDR3aa: CASSLGGVETQYF
CDR3nt: TGTGCCAGCAGCTTAGGGGGCGTGGAGACCCAGTACTTC

j_gene: TRBJ2-2
d_gene: TRBD2
v_gene: TRBV11-2
abundance: NA
CDR3aa: CASSRLAGGSTGELFF
CDR3nt: TGTGCCAGCAGCAGACTAGCGGGAGGGTCCACCGGGGAGCTGTTTTTT

j_gene: TRBJ1-3
d_gene: NA
v_gene: TRBV2
abundance: NA
CDR3aa: CASGGASSGNTIYF
CDR3nt: TGTGCCAGTGGGGGGGCGAGCTCTGGAAACACCATATATTTT

j_gene: TRBJ2-6
d_gene: NA
v_gene: TRBV19
abundance: NA
CDR3aa: CASSDGGAGANVLTF
CDR3nt: TGTGCCAGTAGTGACGGAGGGGCTGGGGCCAACGTCCTGACTTTC

j_gene: TRBJ1-1
d_gene: NA
v_gene: TRBV6-5
abundance: NA
CDR3aa: CASSPGNTEAFF
CDR3nt: TGTGCCAGCAGTCCAGGGAACACTGAAGCTTTCTTT

j_gene: TRBJ2-1
d_gene: TRBD1
v_gene: TRBV10-3
abundance: NA
CDR3aa: CAISGGQGTRHNEQFF
CDR3nt: TGTGCCATCAGCGGCGGACAGGGAACCCGGCACAATGAGCAGTTCTTC

j_gene: TRBJ2-7
d_gene: TRBD2
v_gene: TRBV6-5
abundance: NA
CDR3aa: CATGASGGGLYEQYF
CDR3nt: TGTGCCACAGGGGCTAGCGGGGGGGGCCTCTACGAGCAGTACTTC

j_gene: TRBJ1-1
d_gene: NA
v_gene: TRBV15
abundance: NA
CDR3aa: CATSRLGLYGEGSTEAFF
CDR3nt: TGTGCCACCAGCAGGTTAGGCCTTTACGGAGAGGGGAGTACTGAAGCTTTCTTT

j_gene: TRBJ2-3
d_gene: TRBD2
v_gene: TRBV29-1
abundance: few
CDR3aa: CSATPGLAGRVDTQYF
CDR3nt: TGCAGCGCCACCCCAGGACTAGCAGGGCGGGTAGATACGCAGTATTTT

j_gene: TRBJ2-3
d_gene: TRBD2
v_gene: TRBV28
abundance: NA
CDR3aa: CASRRLAGVDTQYF
CDR3nt: TGTGCCAGCCGGAGACTAGCGGGAGTAGATACGCAGTATTTT

j_gene: TRBJ2-5
d_gene: NA
v_gene: TRBV27
abundance: once
CDR3aa: CASSFTGARETQYF
CDR3nt: TGTGCCAGCAGTTTTACGGGGGCTCGGGAGACCCAGTACTTC

j_gene: TRBJ1-1
d_gene: NA
v_gene: TRBV4-1
abundance: NA
CDR3aa: CASSQRTDKAEAFF
CDR3nt: TGCGCCAGCAGCCAACGGACAGATAAGGCTGAAGCTTTCTTT

j_gene: TRBJ2-3
d_gene: TRBD2
v_gene: TRBV7-3
abundance: NA
CDR3aa: CASSKGTSGSTDTQYF
CDR3nt: TGTGCCAGCAGCAAGGGGACTAGCGGGAGCACAGATACGCAGTATTTT

j_gene: TRBJ2-3
d_gene: TRBD1
v_gene: TRBV29-1
abundance: NA
CDR3aa: CSVVGGRTQYF
CDR3nt: TGCAGCGTTGTAGGGGGCAGAACGCAGTATTTT

j_gene: TRBJ2-5
d_gene: NA
v_gene: TRBV11-3
abundance: NA
CDR3aa: CASSLGNWLETQYF
CDR3nt: TGTGCCAGCAGCTTAGGTAACTGGTTAGAGACCCAGTACTTC

j_gene: TRBJ2-2
d_gene: NA
v_gene: TRBV4-2
abundance: NA
CDR3aa: CASSQDPQGGGRGGELFF
CDR3nt: TGTGCCAGCAGCCAAGATCCTCAGGGTGGGGGACGAGGCGGGGAGCTGTTTTTT